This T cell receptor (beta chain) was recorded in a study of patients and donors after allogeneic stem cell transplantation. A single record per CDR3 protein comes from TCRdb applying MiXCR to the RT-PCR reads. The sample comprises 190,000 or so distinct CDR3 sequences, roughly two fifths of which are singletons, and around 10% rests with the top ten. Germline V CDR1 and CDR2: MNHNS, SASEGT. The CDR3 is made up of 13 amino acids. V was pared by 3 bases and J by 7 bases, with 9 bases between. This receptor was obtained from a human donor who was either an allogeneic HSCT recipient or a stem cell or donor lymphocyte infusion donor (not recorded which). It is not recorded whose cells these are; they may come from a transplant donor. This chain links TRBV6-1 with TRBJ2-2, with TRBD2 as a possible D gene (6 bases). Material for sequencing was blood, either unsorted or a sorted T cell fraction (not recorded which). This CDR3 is CASSERGHGELFF. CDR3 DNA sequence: TGTGCCAGCAGTGAGCGGGGCCACGGGGAGCTGTTTTTT.